This TCR beta chain was found in a study of CD8 T cells in ankylosing spondylitis. This clonotype was recorded at least ten times. This CDR3 comprises 13 residues. The germline V and J ends were trimmed by 3 bases and 2 bases, with 8 bases remaining between them. MiXCR was run by TCRdb on the 5' RACE reads, yielding one entry per CDR3 protein. This repertoire shows 250,000 to 350,000 distinct CDR3 sequences, 20% found once; its top ten account for roughly 8%. The sequence came from a male donor with ankylosing spondylitis or in good health (not recorded which). V and J are TRBV12-3 or TRBV12-4 and TRBJ2-7; weak D call: TRBD1 (5 bases). What was sequenced was blood, either unsorted or a sorted T cell fraction (not recorded which). The CDR3 here is CASSFGATYEQYV. The CDR3 DNA reads TGTGCCAGCAGTTTTGGGGCCACCTACGAGCAGTACGTC.